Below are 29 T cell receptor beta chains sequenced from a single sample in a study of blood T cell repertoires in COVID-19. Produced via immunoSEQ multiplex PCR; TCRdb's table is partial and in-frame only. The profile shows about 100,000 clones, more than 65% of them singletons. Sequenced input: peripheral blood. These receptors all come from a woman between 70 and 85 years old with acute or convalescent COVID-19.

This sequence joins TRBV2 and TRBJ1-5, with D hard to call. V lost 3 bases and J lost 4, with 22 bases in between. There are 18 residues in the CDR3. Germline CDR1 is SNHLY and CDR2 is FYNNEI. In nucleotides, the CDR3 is TGTGCCAGCAGTGAGTTCGAGCTCACCCAACCGATTAATCAGCCCCAGCATTTT. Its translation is CASSEFELTQPINQPQHF.

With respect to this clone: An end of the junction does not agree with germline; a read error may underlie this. DNA of the CDR3: TGTGCCACCAGCAGAGATAAGGTGGACATCTTCTTC. This sequence encodes CATSRDKVDIFF. The V call is TRBV15, the J call TRBJ1-2, with a weak D call TRBD1 (5 bases). In germline, CDR1 is LNHNV, CDR2 YYDKDF (reference sequence). The CDR3 loop spans 12 amino acids.

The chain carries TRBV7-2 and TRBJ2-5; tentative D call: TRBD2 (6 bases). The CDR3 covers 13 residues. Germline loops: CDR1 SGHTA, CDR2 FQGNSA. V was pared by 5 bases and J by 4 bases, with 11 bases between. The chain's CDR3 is CASSPLATETQYF. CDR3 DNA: TGTGCCAGCAGCCCACTAGCTACAGAGACCCAGTACTTC. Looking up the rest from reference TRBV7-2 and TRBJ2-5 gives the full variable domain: GAGVSQSPSNKVTEKGKDVELRCDPISGHTALYWYRQSLGQGLEFLIYFQGNSAPDKSGLPSDRFSAERTGGSVSTLTIQRTQQEDSAVYLCASSPLATETQYFGPGTRLLVL.

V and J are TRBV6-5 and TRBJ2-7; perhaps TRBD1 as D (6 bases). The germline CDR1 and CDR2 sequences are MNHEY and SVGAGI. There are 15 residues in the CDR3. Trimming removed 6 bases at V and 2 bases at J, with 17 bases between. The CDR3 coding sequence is TGTGCCAGCAGACCTACAGGGCCGCCAACCTACGAGCAGTACGTC. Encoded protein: CASRPTGPPTYEQYV.

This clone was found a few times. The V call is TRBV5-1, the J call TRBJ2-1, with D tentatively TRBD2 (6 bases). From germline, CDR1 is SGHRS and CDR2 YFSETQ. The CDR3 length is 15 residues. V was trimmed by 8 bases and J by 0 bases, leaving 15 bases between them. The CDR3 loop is CASTGGESSYNEQFF. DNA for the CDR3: TGCGCCAGTACCGGAGGGGAGAGCTCCTACAATGAGCAGTTCTTC.

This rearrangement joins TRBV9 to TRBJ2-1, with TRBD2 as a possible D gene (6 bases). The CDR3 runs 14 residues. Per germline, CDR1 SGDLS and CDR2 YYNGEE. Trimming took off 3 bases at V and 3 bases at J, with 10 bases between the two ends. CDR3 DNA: TGTGCCAGCAGCGAACGGGACTTCTACAATGAGCAGTTCTTC. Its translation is CASSERDFYNEQFF.

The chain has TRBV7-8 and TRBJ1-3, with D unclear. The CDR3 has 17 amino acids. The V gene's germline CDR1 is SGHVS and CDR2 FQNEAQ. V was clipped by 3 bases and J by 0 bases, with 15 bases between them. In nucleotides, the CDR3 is TGTGCCAGCAGCTTTGGCGGAAAAGGAGACTCTGGAAACACCATATATTTT. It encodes CASSFGGKGDSGNTIYF.

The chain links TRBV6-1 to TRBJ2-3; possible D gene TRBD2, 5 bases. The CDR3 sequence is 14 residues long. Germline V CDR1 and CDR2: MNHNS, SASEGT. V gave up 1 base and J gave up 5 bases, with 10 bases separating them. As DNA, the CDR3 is TGTGCCAGCAGTGAAGGACTAAGGAAAGATACGCAGTATTTT. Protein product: CASSEGLRKDTQYF.

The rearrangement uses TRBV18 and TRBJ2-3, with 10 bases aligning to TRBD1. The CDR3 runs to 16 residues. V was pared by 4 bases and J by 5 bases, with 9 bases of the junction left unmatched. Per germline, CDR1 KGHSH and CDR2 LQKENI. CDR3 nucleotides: TGTGCCAGCTCACAGGGGGTTTGGACAGGGGGAGATACGCAGTATTTT. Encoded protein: CASSQGVWTGGDTQYF.

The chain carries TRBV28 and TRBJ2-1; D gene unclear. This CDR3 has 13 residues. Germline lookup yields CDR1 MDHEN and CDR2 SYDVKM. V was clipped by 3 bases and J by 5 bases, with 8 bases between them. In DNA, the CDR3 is TGTGCCAGCAGTTTCAACTATAACAATGAGCAGTTCTTC. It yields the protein CASSFNYNNEQFF.

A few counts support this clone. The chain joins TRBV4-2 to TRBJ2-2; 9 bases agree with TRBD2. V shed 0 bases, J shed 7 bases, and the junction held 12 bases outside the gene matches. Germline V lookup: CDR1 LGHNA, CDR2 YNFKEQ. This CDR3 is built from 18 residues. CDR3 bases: TGTGCCAGCAGCCAAGATCGCGGGCTAGCGGGGAGGGGCGGGGAGCTGTTTTTT. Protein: CASSQDRGLAGRGGELFF.

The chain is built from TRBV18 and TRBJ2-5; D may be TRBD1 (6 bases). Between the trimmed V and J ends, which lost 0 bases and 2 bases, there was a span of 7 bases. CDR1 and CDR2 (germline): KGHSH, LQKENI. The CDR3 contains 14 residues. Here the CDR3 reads CASSPPGQQETQYF. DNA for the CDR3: TGTGCCAGCTCACCACCTGGACAGCAAGAGACCCAGTACTTC.

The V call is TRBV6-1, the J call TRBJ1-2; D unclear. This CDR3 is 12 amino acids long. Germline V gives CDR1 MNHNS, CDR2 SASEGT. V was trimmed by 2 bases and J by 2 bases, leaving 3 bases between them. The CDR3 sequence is CASSERNYGYTF. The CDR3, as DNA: TGTGCCAGCAGTGAACGGAACTATGGCTACACCTTC.

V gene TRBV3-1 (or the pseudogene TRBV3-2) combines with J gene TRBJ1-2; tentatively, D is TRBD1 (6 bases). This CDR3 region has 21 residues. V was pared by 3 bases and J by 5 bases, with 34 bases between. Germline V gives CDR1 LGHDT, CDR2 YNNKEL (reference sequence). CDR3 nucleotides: TGTGCCAGCAGCCAGGACAGATTGTCGTATTTTTCCCTCCACCCTGATTATGGCTACACCTTC. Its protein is CASSQDRLSYFSLHPDYGYTF.

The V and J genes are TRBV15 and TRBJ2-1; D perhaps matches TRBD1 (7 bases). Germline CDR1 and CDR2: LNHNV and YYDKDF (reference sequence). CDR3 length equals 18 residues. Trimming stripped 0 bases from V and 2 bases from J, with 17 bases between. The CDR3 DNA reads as TGTGCCACCAGCAGAGATGGTATCGCGGGACAGCCCTACAATGAGCAGTTCTTC. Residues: CATSRDGIAGQPYNEQFF.

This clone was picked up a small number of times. The CDR3 nucleotides read TGTGCCAGCAGCTTAGGGCAGGGTGTTAATTCACCCCTCCACTTT. Protein product: CASSLGQGVNSPLHF. The rearrangement uses TRBV11-2 and TRBJ1-6, with D possibly TRBD1 on 5 matching bases. Trimming stripped 1 base from V and 6 bases from J, with 10 bases between. Per the germline V gene, CDR1 is SGHAT and CDR2 is FQNNGV. This CDR3 has 15 residues.

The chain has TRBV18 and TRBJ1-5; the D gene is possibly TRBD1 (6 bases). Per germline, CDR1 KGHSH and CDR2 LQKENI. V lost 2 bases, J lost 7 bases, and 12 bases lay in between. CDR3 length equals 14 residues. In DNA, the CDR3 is TGTGCCAGCTCACCATCCAGGGGACCCCAGCCCCAGCATTTT. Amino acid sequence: CASSPSRGPQPQHF.

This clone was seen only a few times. The CDR3 DNA reads as TGTGCCAGCAACTTGGGCAGTACAGATACGCAGTATTTT. This sequence encodes CASNLGSTDTQYF. The chain joins TRBV2 to TRBJ2-3; D uncertain. Germline CDR1 is SNHLY and CDR2 is FYNNEI. This CDR3 spans 13 amino acids. The ends were cut back, 7 bases at V and 3 bases at J, with 11 bases in the middle.

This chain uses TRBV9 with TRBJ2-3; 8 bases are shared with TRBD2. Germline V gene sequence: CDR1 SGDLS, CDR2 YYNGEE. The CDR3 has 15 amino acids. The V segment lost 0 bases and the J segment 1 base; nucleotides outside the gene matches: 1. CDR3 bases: TGTGCCAGCAGCGTAGATAGCGGGGGCACAGATACGCAGTATTTT. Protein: CASSVDSGGTDTQYF.

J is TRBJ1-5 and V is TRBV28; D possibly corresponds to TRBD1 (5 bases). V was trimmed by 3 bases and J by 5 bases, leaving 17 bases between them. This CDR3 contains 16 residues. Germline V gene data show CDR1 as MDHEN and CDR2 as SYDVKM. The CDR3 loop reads CASSFSWVGGHQPQHF. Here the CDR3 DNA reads TGTGCCAGCAGTTTTTCGTGGGTGGGGGGACATCAGCCCCAGCATTTT.

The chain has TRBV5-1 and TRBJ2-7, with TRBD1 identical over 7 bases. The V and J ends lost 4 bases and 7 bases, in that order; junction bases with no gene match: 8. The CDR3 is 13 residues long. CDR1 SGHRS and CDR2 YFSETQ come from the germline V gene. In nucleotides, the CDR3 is TGCGCCAGCAGCCCGGGACAGTTTACGGAGCAGTACTTC. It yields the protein CASSPGQFTEQYF.

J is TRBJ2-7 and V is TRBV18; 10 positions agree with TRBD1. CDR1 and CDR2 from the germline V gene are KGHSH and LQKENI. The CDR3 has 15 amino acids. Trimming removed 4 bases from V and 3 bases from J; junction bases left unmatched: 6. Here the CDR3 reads CASSQNRDRGYEQYF. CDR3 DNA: TGTGCCAGCTCACAAAACCGGGACAGGGGCTACGAGCAGTACTTC. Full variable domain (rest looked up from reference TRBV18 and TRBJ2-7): NAGVMQNPRHLVRRRGQEARLRCSPMKGHSHVYWYRQLPEEGLKFMVYLQKENIIDESGMPKERFSAEFPKEGPSILRIQQVVRGDSAAYFCASSQNRDRGYEQYFGPGTRLTVT.

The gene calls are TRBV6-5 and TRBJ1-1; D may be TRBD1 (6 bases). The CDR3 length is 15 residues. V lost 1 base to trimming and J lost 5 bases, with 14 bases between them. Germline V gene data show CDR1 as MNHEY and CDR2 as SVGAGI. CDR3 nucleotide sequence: TGTGCCAGCAGTTACTTCGTTTCAGGGGCAACTGAAGCTTTCTTT. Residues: CASSYFVSGATEAFF.

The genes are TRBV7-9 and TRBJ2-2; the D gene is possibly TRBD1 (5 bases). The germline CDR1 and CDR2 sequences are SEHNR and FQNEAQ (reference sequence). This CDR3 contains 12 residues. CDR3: CCGRAYTGELFF. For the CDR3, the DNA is TGTTGTGGCAGGGCTTACACCGGGGAGCTGTTTTTT.

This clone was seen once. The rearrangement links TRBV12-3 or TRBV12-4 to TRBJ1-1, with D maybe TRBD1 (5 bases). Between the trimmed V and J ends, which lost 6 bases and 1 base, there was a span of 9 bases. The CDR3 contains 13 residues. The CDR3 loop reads CASRATENTEAFF. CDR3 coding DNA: TGTGCCAGCAGAGCGACAGAGAACACTGAAGCTTTCTTT.

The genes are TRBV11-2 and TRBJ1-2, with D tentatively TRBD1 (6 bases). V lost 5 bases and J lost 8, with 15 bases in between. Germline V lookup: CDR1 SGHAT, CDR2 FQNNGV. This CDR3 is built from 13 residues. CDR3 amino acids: CASSLDRLSGYTF. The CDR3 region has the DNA TGTGCCAGCAGCCTCGACAGGTTGAGCGGCTACACCTTC.

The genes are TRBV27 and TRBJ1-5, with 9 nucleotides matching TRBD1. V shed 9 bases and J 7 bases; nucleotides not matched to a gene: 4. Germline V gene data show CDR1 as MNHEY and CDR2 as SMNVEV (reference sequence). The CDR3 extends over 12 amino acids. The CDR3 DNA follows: TGTGCCAGTAGGGACAGGGAGCAGCCCCAGCATTTT. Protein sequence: CASRDREQPQHF.

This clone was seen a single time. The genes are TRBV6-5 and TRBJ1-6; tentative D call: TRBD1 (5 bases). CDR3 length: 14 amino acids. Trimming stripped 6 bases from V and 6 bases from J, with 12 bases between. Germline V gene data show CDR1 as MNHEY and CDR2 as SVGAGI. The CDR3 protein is CASSAGKFNSPLHF. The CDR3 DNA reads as TGTGCCAGCAGCGCAGGGAAATTTAATTCACCCCTCCACTTT.

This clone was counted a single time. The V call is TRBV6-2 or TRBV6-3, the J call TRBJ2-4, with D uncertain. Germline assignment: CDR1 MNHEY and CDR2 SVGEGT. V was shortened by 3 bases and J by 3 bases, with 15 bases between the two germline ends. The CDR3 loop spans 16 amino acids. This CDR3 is CASSYSRHSDKNIQYF. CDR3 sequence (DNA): TGTGCCAGCAGTTATAGCCGCCATTCGGACAAAAACATTCAGTACTTC.